These 25 T cell receptor beta chains were sequenced from one sample in a study of human T cells and chemical hapten exposure. TCRdb independently ran MiXCR on the RACE reads; one entry per CDR3 protein. The data contain 250,000 or so distinct CDR3 sequences, about 7.7% of them singletons. Indicated time point: pre-sensitization, week 0. Treatment in this sample: therapeutic diphenylcyclopropenone sensitization with weekly scalp DPC. Sequenced material: whole blood, taken in connection with sensitization to the hapten diphenylcyclopropenone (DPC). The origin of the receptors is a man between 18 and 29 years old with alopecia areata. Some clones in this sample may be carry-over from other donors' samples.

This clonotype was found a few times. The rearrangement links TRBV9 to TRBJ2-2; tentatively, D is TRBD1 or TRBD2 (6 bases each). Germline V CDR1 and CDR2: SGDLS, YYNGEE. Trimming pared 5 bases from V and 0 bases from J, leaving 14 bases between. CDR3 size: 16 residues. CDR3 amino acids: CASSGGTWTNTGELFF. In DNA form, the CDR3 reads TGTGCCAGCAGTGGAGGGACATGGACGAACACCGGGGAGCTGTTTTTT. Based on the CDR3 plus reference TRBV9 and TRBJ2-2, the full variable domain is DSGVTQTPKHLITATGQRVTLRCSPRSGDLSVYWYQQSLDQGLQFLIQYYNGEERAKGNILERFSAQQFPDLHSELNLSSLELGDSALYFCASSGGTWTNTGELFFGEGSRLTVL.

This clonotype was seen ten or more times. The chain has TRBV20-1 and TRBJ1-2; no clear D. Germline CDR1 DFQATT, CDR2 SNEGSKA (reference sequence). CDR3 size: 12 residues. Trimming removed 0 bases at V and 8 bases at J, with 10 bases between. The CDR3 spells CSARDTREGYTF. The CDR3 DNA reads TGCAGTGCTAGAGACACACGGGAAGGCTACACCTTC.

As to this clonotype: A much bigger clone sits one base away, suggesting this may be a read error. The CDR3 DNA reads as TGTGCCGTCAGCGGGACAAAGGACTATGGCTACACCTTC. Amino acid sequence: CAVSGTKDYGYTF. V and J are TRBV10-3 and TRBJ1-2, with D possibly being TRBD1 (6 bases). From germline, CDR1 is ENHRY and CDR2 SYGVKD. CDR3 size: 13 residues.

This clonotype was picked up a small number of times. The V call is TRBV7-2, the J call TRBJ2-7, with TRBD1 matching over 8 bases. The junction had 10 bases not matched to a gene; V was cut back by 5 bases and J by 7 bases. Germline V gives CDR1 SGHTA, CDR2 FQGNSA. The CDR3 covers 14 residues. The CDR3 region has the DNA TGTGCCAGCAGCACCCGGACAGGGAGCGGTGAGCAGTACTTC. It encodes CASSTRTGSGEQYF.

The chain recombines TRBV20-1 with TRBJ2-3; D not certain. CDR1 is DFQATT and CDR2 is SNEGSKA in the germline V gene (reference sequence). The CDR3 loop spans 14 amino acids. V was trimmed by 5 bases and J by 1 base, leaving 13 bases between them. Here the CDR3 DNA reads TGCAGTGCTCGTGAGGTCCTTCGCACAGATACGCAGTATTTT. It yields the protein CSAREVLRTDTQYF.

This clonotype was observed many times. The V gene is TRBV10-3, the J gene TRBJ1-4; 9 nucleotides agree with TRBD1. In germline, CDR1 is ENHRY, CDR2 SYGVKD. This CDR3 spans 12 amino acids. V shed 10 bases and J 7 bases; nucleotides not matched to a gene: 4. As DNA, the CDR3 is TGTGCCACCGGACAGGGGACTGAAAAACTGTTTTTT. Its protein is CATGQGTEKLFF.

This clonotype occurred many times. This chain joins TRBV11-2 and TRBJ1-1, with a tentative D call TRBD1 (5 bases). The CDR3 has 14 amino acids. Germline V lookup: CDR1 SGHAT, CDR2 FQNNGV. The V end lost 5 bases, the J end lost 1 base, and 11 bases lay between the germline ends. CDR3 sequence reads: CASSPKGQNTEAFF. CDR3 nucleotides: TGTGCCAGCAGCCCGAAAGGACAGAACACTGAAGCTTTCTTT.

The chain is built from TRBV11-2 and TRBJ2-5, with 8 bases fitting TRBD2. Germline-derived CDR1 and CDR2 are SGHAT and FQNNGV. After removal of 5 bases from V and 1 base from J, the junction contained 9 bases not matched to a gene. The length of the CDR3 is 16 residues. The CDR3 reads CASSPQLAGFQETQYF. DNA of the CDR3: TGTGCCAGCAGCCCCCAGTTAGCGGGGTTCCAAGAGACCCAGTACTTC.

The chain uses TRBV12-3 or TRBV12-4 and TRBJ2-3; the D gene is possibly TRBD2 (5 bases). Trimming pared 3 bases from V and 2 bases from J, leaving 15 bases between. The CDR3 consists of 16 residues. The CDR3 nucleotides read TGTGCCAGCAGTTTCCCCCCCGGGAAGGACACAGATACGCAGTATTTT. This sequence encodes CASSFPPGKDTDTQYF.

This clonotype was observed many times. This chain links TRBV7-2 with TRBJ1-2; 8 positions match TRBD1. V was pared by 3 bases and J by 7 bases, with 10 bases of the junction left unmatched. Germline-derived CDR1 and CDR2 are SGHTA and FQGNSA. This CDR3 has 15 amino acids. CDR3 nucleotides: TGTGCCAGCAGCTTTGGGGGACAGGCGGGAGGTGGCTACACCTTC. This encodes CASSFGGQAGGGYTF.

This clonotype was seen many times. The chain recombines TRBV10-3 with TRBJ2-7, with 10 nucleotides matching TRBD1. CDR3 length: 14 residues. CDR1 ENHRY and CDR2 SYGVKD come from the germline V gene. The ends lost 6 bases at V and 6 bases at J; junction bases unmatched: 8. This CDR3 reads CAISLGTGVSEQYV. The CDR3 DNA sequence: TGTGCCATCAGCCTCGGGACAGGGGTGTCCGAGCAGTACGTC.

This clonotype was seen more than once but under ten times. The gene calls are TRBV12-3 or TRBV12-4 and TRBJ1-1, with no clear D. Trimming removed 6 bases at V and 2 bases at J, with 13 bases between. CDR3 length: 14 residues. The CDR3 sequence: CASSPMNSNTEAFF. CDR3 sequence (DNA): TGTGCCAGCAGCCCCATGAACAGCAACACTGAAGCTTTCTTT.

This clonotype was observed a handful of times. The V gene is TRBV27, the J gene TRBJ2-4; 13 bases map to TRBD2. Trimming at V came to 2 bases and at J to 13 bases, leaving 8 bases not matched to a gene. Germline V lookup: CDR1 MNHEY, CDR2 SMNVEV (reference sequence). CDR3 length: 15 amino acids. CDR3 loop: CASSLRGGLAGTQYF. Written as DNA, the CDR3 is TGTGCCAGCAGTTTACGGGGGGGACTAGCGGGAACCCAGTACTTC.

The gene calls are TRBV7-9 and TRBJ2-1; D gene ambiguous. The V gene's germline CDR1 is SEHNR and CDR2 FQNEAQ (reference sequence). The CDR3 runs to 12 residues. V was pared by 2 bases and J by 7 bases, with 6 bases between. Here the CDR3 DNA reads TGTGCCAGCAGCTTACAGCCTAATGAGCAGTTCTTC. It is translated as CASSLQPNEQFF.

Note on this clonotype: A much larger clone sits a single nucleotide away, making a read error possible. The J gene is TRBJ2-7, the V gene TRBV6-5; no reliable D call. Germline CDR1 reads MNHEY; CDR2 reads SVGAGI. This CDR3 has 15 residues. The CDR3 sequence is CARSYFITVPYEQYF. The CDR3 coding sequence is TGTGCCAGAAGTTACTTTATTACGGTCCCGTACGAGCAGTACTTC.

The V and J genes are TRBV4-1 and TRBJ1-2, with no clear D. V shed 4 bases and J shed 3 bases, with 18 bases lying between them. This CDR3 spans 16 amino acids. Germline V gene lookup returns CDR1 MGHRA and CDR2 YSYEKL. The CDR3 coding sequence is TGCGCCAGCAGCCCGCTGAGTACAGTCCAATACTATGGCTACACCTTC. It is translated as CASSPLSTVQYYGYTF.

The table lists this clonotype with a few counts. The chain carries TRBV6-1 and TRBJ2-7; D possibly corresponds to TRBD2 (5 bases). CDR3 length: 13 residues. V dropped 5 bases and J dropped 2 bases, with 10 bases sitting between them. Germline-derived CDR1 and CDR2 are MNHNS and SASEGT. CDR3 sequence (DNA): TGTGCCAGCAGTTCCGGGGATCCCTACGAGCAGTACGTC. Translating gives CASSSGDPYEQYV.

This clonotype was observed a few times. The J gene is TRBJ2-1, the V gene TRBV7-9; TRBD1 agrees at 8 bases. This CDR3 region has 15 residues. Trimming took 1 base from V and 7 from J; bases not matched to a gene: 6. Germline CDR1 is SEHNR and CDR2 is FQNEAQ (reference sequence). The CDR3 DNA is TGTGCCAGCAGCTTAGGACAGGGGAGTCGTAATGAGCAGTTCTTC. It yields the protein CASSLGQGSRNEQFF.

V is TRBV10-3 and J is TRBJ1-2; perhaps TRBD1 as D (5 bases). Germline CDR1 ENHRY, CDR2 SYGVKD. The CDR3 spans 13 residues. V lost 5 bases and J lost 8, with 15 bases in between. CDR3 in DNA: TGTGCCATCAGTCCTTCGGGGGGTCACGGCTACACCTTC. It is translated as CAISPSGGHGYTF.

This chain connects TRBV12-3 or TRBV12-4 to TRBJ1-2; 8 nucleotides agree with TRBD1. V trimming: 5 bases; J trimming: 8 bases; junction bases outside the gene matches: 10. This CDR3 is built from 14 residues. DNA of the CDR3: TGTGCCAGCAGTCCCGACAGGGGCGGCCGCGGCTACACCTTC. Its protein product is CASSPDRGGRGYTF.

The chain couples TRBV7-9 to TRBJ1-1, with 11 bases matching TRBD1. The CDR3 runs 17 residues. Unmatched junction bases numbered 11, after V lost 5 bases and J lost 3 bases. Germline assignment: CDR1 SEHNR and CDR2 FQNEAQ (reference sequence). The CDR3 DNA is TGTGCCAGCAGCCCGAAGTATAGGGGACAGGGGGACACTGAAGCTTTCTTT. Its translation is CASSPKYRGQGDTEAFF.

The table lists this clonotype with a few counts. The genes are TRBV27 and TRBJ2-7; TRBD1 agrees at 8 bases. With V trimmed by 3 bases and J by 2 bases, 6 bases remained unmatched. This CDR3 spans 15 amino acids. Germline CDR1 reads MNHEY; CDR2 reads SMNVEV (reference sequence). For the CDR3, the DNA is TGTGCCAGCAGTTTCTCGAGACAGGGGACCTACGAGCAGTACTTC. Its translation is CASSFSRQGTYEQYF.

This clonotype was seen a handful of times. The chain links TRBV18 to TRBJ1-2, with a weak D call TRBD1 (5 bases). The CDR3 is made up of 15 amino acids. V gave up 0 bases and J gave up 6 bases, with 14 bases separating them. Per germline, CDR1 KGHSH and CDR2 LQKENI. CDR3 DNA sequence: TGTGCCAGCTCACCACCGAACAGGCCCGAAAATGGCTACACCTTC. Residues: CASSPPNRPENGYTF.

This clonotype was seen more than once but under ten times. This sequence joins TRBV5-5 and TRBJ2-3; D is unclear. Deletions cut 3 bases from V and 0 bases from J, with 8 bases between. CDR3 length: 14 residues. CDR1 is SGHKS and CDR2 is YYEKEE in the germline V gene (reference sequence). The CDR3 DNA reads TGTGCCAGCAGCTACCTCCCTAGCACAGATACGCAGTATTTT. Protein sequence: CASSYLPSTDTQYF. The full variable domain, with the rest looked up from reference TRBV5-5 and TRBJ2-3, is DAGVTQSPTHLIKTRGQQVTLRCSPISGHKSVSWYQQVLGQGPQFIFQYYEKEERGRGNFPDRFSARQFPNYSSELNVNALLLGDSALYLCASSYLPSTDTQYFGPGTRLTVL.

The gene calls are TRBV20-1 and TRBJ1-5; perhaps TRBD1 as D (6 bases). Germline values: CDR1 DFQATT, CDR2 SNEGSKA (reference sequence). CDR3 length: 15 residues. Trimming pared 6 bases from V and 5 bases from J, leaving 20 bases between. For the CDR3, the DNA is TGCAGTGCAGGGGGATGGAAGGGAAGGGATCAGCCCCAGCATTTT. Its protein product is CSAGGWKGRDQPQHF.